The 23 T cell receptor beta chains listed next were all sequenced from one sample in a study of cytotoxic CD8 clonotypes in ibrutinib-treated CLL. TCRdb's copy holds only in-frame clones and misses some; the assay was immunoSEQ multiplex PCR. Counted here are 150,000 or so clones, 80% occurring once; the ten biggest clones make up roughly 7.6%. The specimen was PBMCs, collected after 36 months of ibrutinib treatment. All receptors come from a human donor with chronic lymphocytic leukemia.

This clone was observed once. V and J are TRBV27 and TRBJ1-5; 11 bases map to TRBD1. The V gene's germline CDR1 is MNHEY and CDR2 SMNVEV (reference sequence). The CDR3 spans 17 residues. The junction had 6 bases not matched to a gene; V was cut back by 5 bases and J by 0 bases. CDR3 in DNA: TGTGCCAGCAGTGGAGGGACAGGGGGGAATAGCAATCAGCCCCAGCATTTT. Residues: CASSGGTGGNSNQPQHF.

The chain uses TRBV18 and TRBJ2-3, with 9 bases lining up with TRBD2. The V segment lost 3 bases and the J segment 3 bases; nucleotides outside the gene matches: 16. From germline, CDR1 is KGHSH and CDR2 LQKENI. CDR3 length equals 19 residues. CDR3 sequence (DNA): TGTGCCAGCTCACCTTCGGCCCCCTTAGCGGGGGATGGGACAGATACGCAGTATTTT. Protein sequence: CASSPSAPLAGDGTDTQYF.

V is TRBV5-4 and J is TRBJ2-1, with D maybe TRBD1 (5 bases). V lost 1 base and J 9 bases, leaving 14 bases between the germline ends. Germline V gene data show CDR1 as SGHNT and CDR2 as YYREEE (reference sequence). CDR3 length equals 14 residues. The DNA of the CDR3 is TGTGCCAGCAGCTTGTTGGTAGGGGCGGTTGAGCAGTTCTTC. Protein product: CASSLLVGAVEQFF. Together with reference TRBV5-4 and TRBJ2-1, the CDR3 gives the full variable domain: ETGVTQSPTHLIKTRGQQVTLRCSSQSGHNTVSWYQQALGQGPQFIFQYYREEENGRGNFPPRFSGLQFPNYSSELNVNALELDDSALYLCASSLLVGAVEQFFGPGTRLTVL.

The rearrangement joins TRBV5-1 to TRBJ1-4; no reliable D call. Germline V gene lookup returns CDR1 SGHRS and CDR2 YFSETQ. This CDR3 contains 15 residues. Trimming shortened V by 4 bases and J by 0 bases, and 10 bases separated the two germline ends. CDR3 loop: CASSLLFSTNEKLFF. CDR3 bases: TGCGCCAGCAGCCTATTGTTTTCAACTAATGAAAAACTGTTTTTT.

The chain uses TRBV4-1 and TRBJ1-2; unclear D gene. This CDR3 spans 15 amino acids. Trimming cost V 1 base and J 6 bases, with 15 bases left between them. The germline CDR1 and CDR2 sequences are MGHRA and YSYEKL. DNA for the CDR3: TGCGCCAGCAGCCAAGCTGGGTTGACTATCGATGGCTACACCTTC. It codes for CASSQAGLTIDGYTF.

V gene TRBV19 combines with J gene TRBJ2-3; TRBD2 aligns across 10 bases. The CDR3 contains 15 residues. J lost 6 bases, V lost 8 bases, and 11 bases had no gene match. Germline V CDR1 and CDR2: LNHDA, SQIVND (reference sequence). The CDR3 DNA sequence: TGTGCCAGTTCCTCAGAACTAGCGGGATCCGATACGCAGTATTTT. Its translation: CASSSELAGSDTQYF.

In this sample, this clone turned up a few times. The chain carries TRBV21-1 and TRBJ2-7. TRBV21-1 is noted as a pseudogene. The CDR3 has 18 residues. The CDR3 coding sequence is TGTGCCAGCAGCAATGGTGGGGAAGGCGGTCTACCGACCTACGAGCAGTACTTC. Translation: CASSNGGEGGLPTYEQYF.

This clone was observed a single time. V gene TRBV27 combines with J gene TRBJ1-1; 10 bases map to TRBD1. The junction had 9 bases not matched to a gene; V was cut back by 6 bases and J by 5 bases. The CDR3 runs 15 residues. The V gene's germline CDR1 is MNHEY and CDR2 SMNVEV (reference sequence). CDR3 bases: TGTGCCAGCAGACTGACAGGGGGCGCGAGGACTGAAGCTTTCTTT. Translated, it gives CASRLTGGARTEAFF.

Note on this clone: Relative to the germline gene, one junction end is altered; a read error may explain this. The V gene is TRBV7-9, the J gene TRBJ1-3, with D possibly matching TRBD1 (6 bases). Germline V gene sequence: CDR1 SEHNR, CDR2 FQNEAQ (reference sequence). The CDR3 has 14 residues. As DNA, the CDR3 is TGTGCCAGCATCTTATCTTGGGACAGAAACACCATATATTTT. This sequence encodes CASILSWDRNTIYF.

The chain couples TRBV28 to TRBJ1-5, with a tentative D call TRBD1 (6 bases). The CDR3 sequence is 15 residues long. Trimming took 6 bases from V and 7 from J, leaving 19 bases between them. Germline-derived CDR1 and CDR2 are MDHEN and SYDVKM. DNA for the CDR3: TGTGCCAGCAGCTCTGAGAGGGGGGCCGAGCAGCCCCAGCATTTT. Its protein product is CASSSERGAEQPQHF.

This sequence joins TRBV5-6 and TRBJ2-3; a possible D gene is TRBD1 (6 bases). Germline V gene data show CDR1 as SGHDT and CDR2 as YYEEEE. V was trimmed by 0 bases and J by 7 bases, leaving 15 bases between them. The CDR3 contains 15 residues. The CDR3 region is CASSLGGGMRHTQYF. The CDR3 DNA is TGTGCCAGCAGCTTGGGAGGGGGAATGCGTCATACGCAGTATTTT.

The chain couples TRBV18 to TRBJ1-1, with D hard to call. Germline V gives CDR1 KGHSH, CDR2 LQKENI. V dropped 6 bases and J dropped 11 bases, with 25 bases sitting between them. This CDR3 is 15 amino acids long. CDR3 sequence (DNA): TGTGCCAGCTCCCCTGTCGGGAATTACCTTGTACCCGCTTTCTTT. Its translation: CASSPVGNYLVPAFF.

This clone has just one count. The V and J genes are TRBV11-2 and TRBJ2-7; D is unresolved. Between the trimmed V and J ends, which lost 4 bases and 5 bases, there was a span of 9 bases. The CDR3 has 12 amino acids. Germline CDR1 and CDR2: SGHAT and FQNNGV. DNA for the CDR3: TGTGCCAGCAGCTCCCTCGTAAACGAGCAGTACTTC. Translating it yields CASSSLVNEQYF. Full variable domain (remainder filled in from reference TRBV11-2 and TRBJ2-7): EAGVAQSPRYKIIEKRQSVAFWCNPISGHATLYWYQQILGQGPKLLIQFQNNGVVDDSQLPKDRFSAERLKGVDSTLKIQPAKLEDSAVYLCASSSLVNEQYFGPGTRLTVT.

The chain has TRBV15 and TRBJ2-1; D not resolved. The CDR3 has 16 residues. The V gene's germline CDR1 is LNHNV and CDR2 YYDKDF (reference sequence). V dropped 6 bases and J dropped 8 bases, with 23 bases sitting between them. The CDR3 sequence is CATRTLVGSLYDEQFF. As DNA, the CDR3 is TGTGCCACCAGGACCCTAGTGGGGTCTTTGTACGATGAGCAGTTCTTC.

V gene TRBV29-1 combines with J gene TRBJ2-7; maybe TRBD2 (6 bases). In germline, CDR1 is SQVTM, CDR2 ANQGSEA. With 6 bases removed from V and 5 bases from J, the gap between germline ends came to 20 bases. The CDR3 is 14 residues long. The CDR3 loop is CSVGPGLRSHEQYF. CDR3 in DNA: TGCAGCGTGGGACCGGGACTCCGAAGCCACGAGCAGTACTTC.

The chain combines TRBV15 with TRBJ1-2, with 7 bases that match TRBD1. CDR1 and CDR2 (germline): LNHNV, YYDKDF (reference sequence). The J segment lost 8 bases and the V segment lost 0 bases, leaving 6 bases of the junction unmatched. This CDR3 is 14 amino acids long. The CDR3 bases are TGTGCCACCAGCAGAGATTCGACAGGGCGAGGCTACACCTTC. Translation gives CATSRDSTGRGYTF.

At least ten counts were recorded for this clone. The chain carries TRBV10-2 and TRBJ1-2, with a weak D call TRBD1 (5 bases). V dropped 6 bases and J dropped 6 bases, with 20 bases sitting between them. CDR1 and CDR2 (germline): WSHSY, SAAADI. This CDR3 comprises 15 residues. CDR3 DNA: TGCGCCAGCAGACTTGGATCCGGGGGTAGGGATGGCTACACCTTC. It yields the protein CASRLGSGGRDGYTF.

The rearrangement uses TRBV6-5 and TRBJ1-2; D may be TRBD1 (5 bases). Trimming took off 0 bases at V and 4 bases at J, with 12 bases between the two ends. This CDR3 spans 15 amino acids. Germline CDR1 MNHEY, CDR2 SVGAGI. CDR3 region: CASSYSSQGGYGYTF. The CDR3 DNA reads TGTGCCAGCAGTTACTCGAGTCAGGGAGGCTATGGCTACACCTTC.

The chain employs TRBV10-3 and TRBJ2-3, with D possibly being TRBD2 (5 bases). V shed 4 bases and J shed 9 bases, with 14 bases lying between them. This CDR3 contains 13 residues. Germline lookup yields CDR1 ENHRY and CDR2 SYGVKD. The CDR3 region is CAISAEVGETQYF. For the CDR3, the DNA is TGTGCCATCAGTGCAGAAGTCGGGGAAACGCAGTATTTT.

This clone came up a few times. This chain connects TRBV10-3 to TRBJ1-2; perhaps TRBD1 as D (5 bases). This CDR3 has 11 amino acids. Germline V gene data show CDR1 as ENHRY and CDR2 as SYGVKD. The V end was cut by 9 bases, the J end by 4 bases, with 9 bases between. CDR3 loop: CAITGGYGYTF. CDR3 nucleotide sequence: TGTGCCATTACAGGAGGCTATGGCTACACCTTC.

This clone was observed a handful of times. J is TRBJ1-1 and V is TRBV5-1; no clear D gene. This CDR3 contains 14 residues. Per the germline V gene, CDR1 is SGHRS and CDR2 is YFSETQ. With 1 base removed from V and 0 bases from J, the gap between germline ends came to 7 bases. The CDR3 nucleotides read TGCGCCAGCAGCTTGAGGCAGGTGAACACTGAAGCTTTCTTT. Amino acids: CASSLRQVNTEAFF.

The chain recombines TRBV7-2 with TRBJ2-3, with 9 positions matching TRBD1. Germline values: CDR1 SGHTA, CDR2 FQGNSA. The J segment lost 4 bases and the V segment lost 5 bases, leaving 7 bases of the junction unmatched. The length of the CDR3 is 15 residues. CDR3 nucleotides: TGTGCCAGCAGCCCCGGGACAGGGACTTCAGATACGCAGTATTTT. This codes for CASSPGTGTSDTQYF.

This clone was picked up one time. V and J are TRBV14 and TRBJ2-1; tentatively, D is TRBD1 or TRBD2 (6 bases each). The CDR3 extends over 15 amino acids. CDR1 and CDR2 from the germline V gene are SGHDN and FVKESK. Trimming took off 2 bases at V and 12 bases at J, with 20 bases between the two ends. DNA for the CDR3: TGTGCCAGCAGCCAATCGAGCGGAGGGGGAGATCGGCAGTTCTTC. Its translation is CASSQSSGGGDRQFF.